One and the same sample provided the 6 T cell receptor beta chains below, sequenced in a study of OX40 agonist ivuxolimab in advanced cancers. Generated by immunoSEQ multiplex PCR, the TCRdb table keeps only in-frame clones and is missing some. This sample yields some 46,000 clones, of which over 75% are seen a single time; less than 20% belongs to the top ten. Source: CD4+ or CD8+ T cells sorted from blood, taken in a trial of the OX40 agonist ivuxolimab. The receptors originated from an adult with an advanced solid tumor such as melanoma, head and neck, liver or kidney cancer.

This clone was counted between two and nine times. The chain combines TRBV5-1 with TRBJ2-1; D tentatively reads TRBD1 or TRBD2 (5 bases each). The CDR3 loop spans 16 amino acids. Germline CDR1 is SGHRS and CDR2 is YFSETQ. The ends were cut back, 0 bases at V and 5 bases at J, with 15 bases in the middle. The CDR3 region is CASSLGGSGRNNEQFF. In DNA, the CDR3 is TGCGCCAGCAGCTTGGGGGGGAGTGGTCGGAACAATGAGCAGTTCTTC.

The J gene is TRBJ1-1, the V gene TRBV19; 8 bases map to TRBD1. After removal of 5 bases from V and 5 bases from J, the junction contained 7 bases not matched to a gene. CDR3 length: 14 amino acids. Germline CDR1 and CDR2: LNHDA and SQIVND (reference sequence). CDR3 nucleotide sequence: TGTGCCAGTAGTTTCGGAACAGGGGGGACTGAAGCTTTCTTT. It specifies CASSFGTGGTEAFF.

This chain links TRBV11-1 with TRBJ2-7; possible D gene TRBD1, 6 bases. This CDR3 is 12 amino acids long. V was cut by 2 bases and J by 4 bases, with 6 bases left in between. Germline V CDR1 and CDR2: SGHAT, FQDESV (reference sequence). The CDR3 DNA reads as TGTGCCAGCAGCTTACAGGGGTACGAGCAGTACGTC. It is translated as CASSLQGYEQYV.

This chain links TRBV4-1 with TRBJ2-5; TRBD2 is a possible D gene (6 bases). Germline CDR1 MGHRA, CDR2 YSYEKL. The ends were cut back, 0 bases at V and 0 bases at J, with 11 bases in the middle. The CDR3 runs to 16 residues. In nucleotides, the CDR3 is TGCGCCAGCAGCCAAGATGGATCGGGGGACCAAGAGACCCAGTACTTC. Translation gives CASSQDGSGDQETQYF.

This CDR3 is CASSQVGGSNQPQHF. For the CDR3, the DNA is TGCGCCAGCAGCCAAGTAGGCGGTAGCAATCAGCCCCAGCATTTT. The chain recombines TRBV4-1 with TRBJ1-5; D not certain. The CDR3 consists of 15 residues. Trimming shortened V by 1 base and J by 0 bases, and 7 bases separated the two germline ends. Germline V gene sequence: CDR1 MGHRA, CDR2 YSYEKL.

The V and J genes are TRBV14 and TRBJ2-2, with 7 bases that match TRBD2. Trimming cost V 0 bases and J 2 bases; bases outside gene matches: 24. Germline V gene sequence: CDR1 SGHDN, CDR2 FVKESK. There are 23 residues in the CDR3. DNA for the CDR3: TGTGCCAGCAGCCAAGAACGGACTAGAACCACTTGGGGATTCGGGATTAACACCGGGGAGCTGTTTTTT. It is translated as CASSQERTRTTWGFGINTGELFF.